This T cell receptor (beta chain) was captured in a study of cytomegalovirus exposure and HLA in healthy donors (dated by TCRdb to about 2017). Study-level background: In an earlier analysis of several hundred of the donors, 250 to 350 Gb of sequence data and 90 million to 130 million unique TCR beta sequences from about 180 million T cells were reported. Both class I and class II loci were covered by HLA typing, at four-digit resolution. On average, roughly 250,000 unique TCR beta nucleotide sequences were sequenced per donor among some 430 genotyped donors of the cohort, with roughly 20% of those sequences being non-productive. Along with the approximately 650-subject first cohort, a separate validation cohort of around 110 different subjects was used. The study used immunosequencing to profile the T cell repertoires of around 600 subjects and linked those repertoires to cytomegalovirus serostatus. An early release that covered about 640 HLA-typed donors contained 300 to 350 gigabases of sequencing data and 70 million to 100 million unique TCR sequences. High-throughput TCR immunosequencing, statistical association of individual TCRs with disease status, and machine learning were combined to predict cytomegalovirus infection status. Four or five DR-DQ haplotypes were handled as single units for association and clustering, since linkage in the cohort was strong. The study aimed to test whether signatures of past pathogen exposure could be identified by cataloging public T cell receptors. The number of donors typed differed by locus, with about 629-630 for A, B, C, DRB1 and DQB1, approximately 500 for DQA1, 600 to 610 for DPA1, and roughly 450 for DPB1. All discovery cohort repertoires had been generated on a single sequencing platform. The later analysis used no new phenotypic data to find candidate immune exposures, relying instead on TCR beta sequences and their occurrence across donors. Donor age, sex, ethnicity and CMV serostatus were collected together with the repertoire data. Of the roughly 420 genotyped donors, 65% to 90% were placed in the genetic ancestry cluster associated with self-reported Caucasian donors. An earlier analysis of approximately 580 of the donors used high-throughput TCR beta sequencing to judge whether each TCR beta V gene segment behaved as functional or pseudogenic. A later genetic analysis used genome-wide SNP genotypes for about three fifths of the roughly 700 donors, treating that subset as a discovery cohort. A later analysis re-examined previously published TCR beta repertoires from about 700 donors and added high-resolution HLA genotyping to investigate patterns of TCR occurrence. Results and caveats for the whole study, not just this receptor: V-gene and J-gene trimming of TCR beta chains was associated with a missense DCLRE1C variant in a later genetic analysis, and the association was replicated in an independent cohort. In a later analysis, the rate of TCR association differed among HLA loci, with DRB1 alleles having the most associated TCRs and HLA-C alleles having the fewest. According to a later genetic analysis, donors in an Asian-associated ancestry cluster had fewer N-insertions in productive TCRs than the roughly 700-donor mean. This cohort had only TCR beta chains sequenced, and the lack of alpha or paired-chain data limited which features could be detected. Because some donors lacked HLA typing at each locus, the association tests relied only on the typed subset. Sequencing depth was assumed to be roughly uniform across donors in the presence/absence analyses, though that assumption may not hold. A later analysis associated about 17,000 TCR beta sequences with specific HLA alleles at a false discovery rate of 0.05. Several of the top co-occurrence clusters appeared to be linked to parvovirus B19, influenza, CMV and Epstein-Barr virus, according to a later analysis. In vitro tests confirmed that a few of the cytomegalovirus-associated TCR beta chains recognize cytomegalovirus antigens. In a later analysis, HLA-associated TCR beta chains showed more clonal expansion and lower generation probabilities than non-associated chains that were equally common. Immune exposure information for the cohort was limited to CMV serostatus. Strong co-occurrence of HLA alleles, especially DR and DQ, made assigning TCR associations to individual alleles difficult. Most TCR sequences were seen in very few donors, while some public TCRs were found in many individuals. The study gave a list of over 150 TCR beta chains associated with cytomegalovirus. The earlier analysis of 587 of the donors excluded around 17 rarely observed V segments, including chromosome 9 orphons, because counts were too low. A group of highly shared sequence variants was considered likely to be a technical artifact of the sequencing pipeline. According to a later analysis, most CMV-associated TCR beta chains appeared to be HLA-restricted, and the HLA associations seemed to be driven largely by CMV exposure. The classifier was reported to diagnose cytomegalovirus status with high specificity and sensitivity in both the original cohort and the validation cohort. Correlated functional status among segregating V segments might be attributable to linkage disequilibrium, but an unknown experimental factor could not be ruled out. In an earlier analysis of over 550 of the donors, most TCR beta V segments were observed in productive rearrangements about 87% or about 30% of the time, broadly matching IMGT annotations. It was suggested by the authors that the approach could potentially be generalized to other disease states and immunological phenotypes. Because the 87-base-pair reads could not distinguish some IMGT-functional V segments, including TRBV6-2 and TRBV6-3, those segments were excluded. A further reported finding was that TCR beta sequences accurately predicted the HLA-A and HLA-B alleles for most subjects in the first cohort.

The CDR3 goes from the cysteine to the phenylalanine over 15 residues. Kept here is only the CDR3 DNA, which spans 45 bases and is read in frame from base 1. The CDR1 and CDR2 encoded by the germline V gene are SGHRS and YFSETQ. V has 0 bases trimmed and J has 13 bases trimmed; junction bases matching no gene number 8. The cohort consisted of 670 or so healthy bone marrow donors. At the time of sampling, all cohort members were nominally healthy, though unrecorded immune exposures were likely present. The donor tested CMV seronegative and was one of the 352 seronegative cohort members. Every donor gave a peripheral blood sample, and the peripheral blood mononuclear cells from that sample were used for TCR beta sequencing. Genomic DNA was extracted from the blood cell samples with the Qiagen DNeasy Blood Extraction Kit. Turning to this clone: It lacks a known antigen. No base quality information exists; no much larger clone differs at one position.

Library preparation was by the immunoSEQ multiplex PCR assay. A mixture of 60 forward primers for TCR Vbeta segments and 13 reverse primers for TCR Jbeta segments was used in the multiplex PCR. The CDR3 region of rearranged TCR beta genes was amplified from genomic DNA by a multiplex PCR assay. The Illumina HiSeq System was used to sequence the amplified TCR beta libraries as 87-base-pair reads. The original methods were these. A later analysis tallied 75 million to 95 million unique TCR beta chains across the 550 to 850 repertoires, and about 12 million of those chains were shared by two or more donors. To remove PCR and sequencing errors, raw reads were error-corrected and collapsed into unique sequences using a nearest-neighbor algorithm that merged closely related sequences. To assign V, D and J gene segments, CDR3 sequences were aligned to IMGT reference sequences. For a sequence to be retained, at least a six-nucleotide match to both a V gene segment and a J gene segment was required. Rearrangements were classified as productive when the CDR3 lacked stop codons and remained in frame with V and J, and all other rearrangements were classified as non-productive. Following IMGT convention, CDR3 was defined as the stretch from the second conserved V-encoded cysteine up to the conserved J-encoded phenylalanine. In an earlier analysis of roughly 610 of the donors, sequences lacking an unambiguous match to a single V gene segment were excluded. An earlier analysis of approximately 590 of the donors called V segments functional above 56.7% productive rearrangements and segregating when the between-donor standard deviation exceeded 5%. A statistical classification framework was built to diagnose cytomegalovirus status from the catalog of TCR beta chain sequences. V and J gene assignment, in a later analysis, came from comparing TCR nucleotide sequences with IMGT/GENE-DB human TR gene sequences. In a later analysis, CDR3 sequences and most-parsimonious VDJ recombination scenarios were assigned using the TCRdist pipeline. In a later analysis, each TCR beta chain was defined by its CDR3 amino acid sequence together with its V-gene family, and reads without a unique V-gene family were excluded. A later analysis removed 500 to 600 highly shared, low-generation-probability nucleotide sequences to deal with suspected cross-contamination and a sequencing artifact. In a later analysis, a clonal expansion index for each public chain was calculated from normalized within-repertoire ranks of inferred template counts. A later analysis computed generation probabilities with a VDJ recombination model fitted to out-of-frame rearrangements, and checked the results against IGoR. In a later analysis, hypergeometric tests were used to score TCR-TCR, TCR-HLA and TCR-CMV co-occurrence, with a repertoire-size bias correction applied to TCR pairs. To estimate false discovery rates, a later analysis permuted the HLA or CMV assignments 20 times. In a later analysis, co-occurring TCRs were grouped using DBSCAN, and TCRdist sequence similarity was added for clustering within HLA-allele-positive subsets. Co-occurrence clustering excluded repertoires with fewer than 30,000 or more than 120,000 public chains, plus five with anomalous nucleotide sharing. Imported from immuneACCESS, the table was reduced by TCRdb to in-frame sequences with V and J called. These copies leave out some clones; in studies compared against another copy, an unresolved V gene accounts for under half, and the cause of the remainder is not known. V and J calls and clone size are given by that table; D and trimming were obtained from the DNA. The table for this sample lists 200,000 or so clones; 70% to 80% of them were counted only once. The ten largest make up 0.22% of the sample.

This clonotype originated in a girl aged 2-10 years in good health and CMV-seronegative. Sequencing was done on a sample of PBMCs. The chain joins TRBV5-1 to TRBJ1-6; TRBD1 aligns with 9 central bases. The nucleotides are TGCGCCAGCAGCTTGGAATGGGACAGGGTTTCGCCCCTCCACTTT. This codes for CASSLEWDRVSPLHF.